These 13 T cell receptor beta chains were all obtained from the same sample, sequenced in a study of patients and donors after allogeneic stem cell transplantation. Each CDR3 protein is one row after TCRdb ran MiXCR on the RT-PCR reads. The sample contains some 960,000 distinct CDR3 sequences, over 15% of which appear only once. Sequencing was carried out using blood, either unsorted or a sorted T cell fraction (not recorded which). These receptors all come from a human donor who was either an allogeneic HSCT recipient or a stem cell or donor lymphocyte infusion donor (not recorded which). It is not recorded whose cells these are; they may come from a transplant donor.

This clonotype showed up just once. The CDR3 spells CASSTLMQPGRFF. The CDR3 DNA reads TGTGCCAGCAGCACCCTGATGCAACCGGGTAGGTTCTTT. The J gene is TRBJ1-1, the V gene TRBV6-6; no definite D call. The V end lost 6 bases, the J end lost 14 bases, and 22 bases lay between the germline ends. CDR1 and CDR2 from the germline V gene are MNHNY and SVGAGI (reference sequence). This CDR3 region has 13 residues.

The chain has TRBV11-2 and TRBJ1-2, with TRBD1 matching 7 bases. Germline CDR1 is SGHAT and CDR2 is FQNNGV. The CDR3 sequence is 15 residues long. The J segment lost 0 bases and the V segment lost 5 bases, leaving 6 bases of the junction unmatched. The CDR3 nucleotides are TGTGCCAGCAGCGTTGGACAGGCCACTAACTATGGCTACACCTTC. Its protein is CASSVGQATNYGYTF.

In its sample, this clonotype was seen a few times. The gene calls are TRBV5-1 and TRBJ2-3; D might be TRBD1 (6 bases). This CDR3 is built from 13 residues. Trimming left V 4 bases short and J 6 bases short, with 12 bases between. Germline CDR1 reads SGHRS; CDR2 reads YFSETQ. The CDR3 region is CASSPHRDDTQYF. The CDR3 coding sequence is TGCGCCAGCAGCCCTCACAGGGATGATACGCAGTATTTT.

The rearrangement uses TRBV6-1 and TRBJ1-1; D is uncertain. The germline CDR1 and CDR2 sequences are MNHNS and SASEGT. The CDR3 consists of 12 residues. The V end was cut by 4 bases, the J end by 6 bases, with 9 bases between. CDR3 DNA sequence: TGTGCCAGCAGTGTCTCGAGGCCTGAAGCTTTCTTT. Amino acid sequence: CASSVSRPEAFF.

This clonotype turned up a few times. The gene calls are TRBV2 and TRBJ1-6; D remains ambiguous. V lost 8 bases, J lost 4 bases, and 9 bases lay in between. Per germline, CDR1 SNHLY and CDR2 FYNNEI. The CDR3 has 13 residues. CDR3: CASEEQYNSPLHF. CDR3 DNA: TGTGCCAGCGAGGAACAGTATAATTCACCCCTCCACTTT.

V usage is TRBV7-9 and J usage is TRBJ2-7, with D unclear. V was shortened by 1 base and J by 1 base, with 11 bases between the two germline ends. The CDR3 runs 15 residues. Looked up from germline, CDR1 is SEHNR and CDR2 is FQNEAQ (reference sequence). The CDR3 spells CASSLVRLGSYEQYF. CDR3 sequence (DNA): TGTGCCAGCAGCTTAGTCCGGCTCGGGTCCTACGAGCAGTACTTC.

This clonotype was counted only a few times. V is TRBV3-1 and J is TRBJ2-2, with D unclear. Deletions cut 0 bases from V and 13 bases from J, with 9 bases between. The CDR3 runs to 12 residues. Germline CDR1 reads LGHDT; CDR2 reads YNNKEL (reference sequence). CDR3 in amino acids: CASSQDGRRLFF. DNA of the CDR3: TGTGCCAGCAGCCAAGATGGTAGGAGGCTGTTTTTT.

J is TRBJ2-7 and V is TRBV7-9; the match to TRBD1 covers 11 bases. Looked up from germline, CDR1 is SEHNR and CDR2 is FQNEAQ (reference sequence). V lost 5 bases to trimming and J lost 2 bases; unmatched junction nucleotides: 5. This CDR3 is 15 amino acids long. The CDR3 DNA reads as TGTGCCAGCAGCCTGGACAGGGGGCCAACCTACGAGCAGTACTTC. It is translated as CASSLDRGPTYEQYF. Full variable domain (remainder filled in from reference TRBV7-9 and TRBJ2-7): DTGVSQNPRHKITKRGQNVTFRCDPISEHNRLYWYRQTLGQGPEFLTYFQNEAQLEKSRLLSDRFSAERPKGSFSTLEIQRTEQGDSAMYLCASSLDRGPTYEQYFGPGTRLTVT.

The V and J genes are TRBV5-1 and TRBJ1-1, with a tentative D call TRBD1 (5 bases). Germline V CDR1 and CDR2: SGHRS, YFSETQ. The CDR3 is made up of 15 amino acids. V lost 0 bases and J lost 5, with 14 bases in between. The CDR3 region is CASSLVGGAETEAFF. Written as DNA, the CDR3 is TGCGCCAGCAGCTTGGTCGGAGGGGCTGAGACTGAAGCTTTCTTT. The full variable domain, its missing parts supplied by reference TRBV5-1 and TRBJ1-1, is KAGVTQTPRYLIKTRGQQVTLSCSPISGHRSVSWYQQTPGQGLQFLFEYFSETQRNKGNFPGRFSGRQFSNSRSEMNVSTLELGDSALYLCASSLVGGAETEAFFGQGTRLTVV.

V usage is TRBV5-6 and J usage is TRBJ2-3; unclear D gene. The CDR3 totals 14 residues. V was clipped by 0 bases and J by 4 bases, with 9 bases between them. Germline V gives CDR1 SGHDT, CDR2 YYEEEE. This CDR3 reads CASSLAATPDTQYF. As DNA, the CDR3 is TGTGCCAGCAGCTTGGCGGCTACCCCAGATACGCAGTATTTT.

This clonotype has at least ten counts. The chain recombines TRBV5-1 with TRBJ2-1; 10 nucleotides line up with TRBD2. The germline CDR1 and CDR2 sequences are SGHRS and YFSETQ. V was pared by 2 bases and J by 4 bases, with 3 bases of the junction left unmatched. The length of the CDR3 is 15 residues. CDR3: CASSFRTSGYNEQFF. The CDR3 DNA reads TGCGCCAGCAGCTTTAGGACTAGCGGATACAATGAGCAGTTCTTC.

This clonotype came up a few times. V and J are TRBV25-1 and TRBJ1-5, with TRBD1 identical over 7 bases. The CDR3 extends over 14 amino acids. With V trimmed by 6 bases and J by 6 bases, 8 bases remained unmatched. Germline V gene sequence: CDR1 MGHDK, CDR2 SYGVNS. DNA for the CDR3: TGTGCCAGCAGAGACCTACAGGGGAGTCAGCCCCAGCATTTT. Translated, it gives CASRDLQGSQPQHF.

Points on this clonotype: The conserved final phenylalanine or tryptophan is absent from the CDR3, which likely points to a read error. The chain joins TRBV30 to TRBJ2-1; D is perhaps TRBD1 or TRBD2 (5 bases each). CDR1 is GTSNPN and CDR2 is SVGIG in the germline V gene (reference sequence). The CDR3 runs 15 residues. V shed 3 bases and J shed 4 bases, with 16 bases lying between them. The CDR3 nucleotides are TGTGCCTGGAGCCGAAAGGACGGGGCGTACAATGAGCAGTTCTAC. Its protein is CAWSRKDGAYNEQFY.